This T cell receptor (beta chain) was documented in a study of blood T cell repertoires in COVID-19. Study information: In each case, the material was cDNA or gDNA derived from T cells, B-cell-depleted T cells, or PBMCs.

Source study methods: Reference gene primers were amplified, and this amplification served to estimate nucleated cell counts. Assay: immunoSEQ multiplex PCR; the TCRdb copy retains only in-frame clones and omits some. V and J calls and clone size are those listed in that table; D and trimming were worked out from the DNA. This table holds tens of thousands of clones, 80% to 90% found once. Germline-derived CDR1 and CDR2 are GTSNPN and SVGIG (reference sequence). The CDR3 contains 12 residues. Deletions cut 1 base from V and 5 bases from J, with 6 bases between. This receptor was obtained from a woman aged 80 or over with acute or convalescent COVID-19. V usage is TRBV30 and J usage is TRBJ1-5, with unresolved D. Material: peripheral blood. CDR3 sequence: CAWSEQDQPQHF. For the CDR3, the DNA is TGTGCCTGGAGTGAGCAGGATCAGCCCCAGCATTTT.